One and the same sample provided the 32 T cell receptor beta chains below, sequenced in a study of T cells after yellow fever vaccination. TCRdb called the 5' RACE reads again in MiXCR, with one record for every CDR3 protein. Of about 310,000 distinct CDR3 sequences in the sample, 3.6% are singletons; the top ten hold around 22%. The sample was PBMCs, taken on the day of the yellow fever booster vaccination. The receptors stem from a man aged 18-30 years who received the YFV17D yellow fever vaccine.

The V gene is TRBV28, the J gene TRBJ2-4, with D possibly being TRBD1 (6 bases). V dropped 4 bases and J dropped 1 base, with 14 bases sitting between them. Germline values: CDR1 MDHEN, CDR2 SYDVKM. The CDR3 has 16 amino acids. For the CDR3, the DNA is TGTGCCAGCAGTTCAAACAGGGAGTGGGCCAAAAACATTCAGTACTTC. Protein product: CASSSNREWAKNIQYF.

In this sample, this clonotype turned up many times. The chain uses TRBV6-5 and TRBJ1-5; no clear D gene. CDR3 length: 14 amino acids. Trimming took off 5 bases at V and 2 bases at J, with 10 bases between the two ends. In germline, CDR1 is MNHEY, CDR2 SVGAGI. CDR3 sequence (DNA): TGTGCCAGCAGTCTCCGGGCGGGCAATCAGCCCCAGCATTTT. Its protein is CASSLRAGNQPQHF.

This clonotype was picked up a small number of times. This chain connects TRBV6-6 to TRBJ2-3, with D unclear. V shed 2 bases and J shed 4 bases, with 10 bases lying between them. Germline-derived CDR1 and CDR2 are MNHNY and SVGAGI (reference sequence). The length of the CDR3 is 14 residues. As DNA, the CDR3 is TGTGCCAGCAGTTACGGCCTAGGCGCAGATACGCAGTATTTT. Amino acid sequence: CASSYGLGADTQYF.

V gene TRBV7-9 combines with J gene TRBJ1-1; TRBD1 might be the D (6 bases). V dropped 5 bases and J dropped 5 bases, with 18 bases sitting between them. Germline CDR1 is SEHNR and CDR2 is FQNEAQ (reference sequence). The CDR3 consists of 15 residues. In DNA, the CDR3 is TGTGCCAGCAGCCAACACAGGGATAGTGTAACTGAAGCTTTCTTT. Translated: CASSQHRDSVTEAFF.

V usage is TRBV6-2 or TRBV6-3 and J usage is TRBJ2-1; TRBD2 matches 7 bases. V was pared by 2 bases and J by 12 bases, with 4 bases of the junction left unmatched. This CDR3 contains 12 residues. Germline CDR1 and CDR2: MNHEY and SVGEGT. CDR3 nucleotides: TGTGCCAGCAGTTACGGGAGGGGACGGCAGTTCTTC. This translates into CASSYGRGRQFF.

V gene TRBV5-4 combines with J gene TRBJ2-1; D is unclear. The CDR3 spans 15 residues. V gave up 0 bases and J gave up 2 bases, with 9 bases separating them. The germline V gene has CDR1 SGHNT and CDR2 YYREEE (reference sequence). CDR3 region: CASSLDPIAYNEQFF. As DNA, the CDR3 is TGTGCCAGCAGCTTGGATCCGATTGCCTACAATGAGCAGTTCTTC.

Only a few counts were recorded for this clonotype. This chain connects TRBV4-1 to TRBJ1-6, with 9 nucleotides matching TRBD1. Germline V gene data show CDR1 as MGHRA and CDR2 as YSYEKL. The CDR3 runs to 14 residues. J gave up 8 bases and V 5 bases, and 4 bases lay outside the gene matches. The CDR3 bases are TGCGCCAGCAGCTGGAGGACAGGGGATTCACCCCTCCACTTT. Amino acid sequence: CASSWRTGDSPLHF.

This clonotype was detected many times. The chain employs TRBV6-5 and TRBJ2-5; 14 nucleotides line up with TRBD2. The V segment lost 0 bases and the J segment 4 bases; nucleotides outside the gene matches: 1. Germline CDR1 and CDR2: MNHEY and SVGAGI. This CDR3 has 16 residues. CDR3 in DNA: TGTGCCAGCAGTTACTCCGGGACTAGCGGGGGAGAGACCCAGTACTTC. Translation: CASSYSGTSGGETQYF.

In its sample, this clonotype was seen a few times. V usage is TRBV6-2 or TRBV6-3 and J usage is TRBJ2-7; 9 nucleotides line up with TRBD1. Germline CDR1 reads MNHEY; CDR2 reads SVGEGT. Unmatched junction bases numbered 7, after V lost 2 bases and J lost 2 bases. This CDR3 has 16 amino acids. CDR3 in amino acids: CASSYRGGQGTYEQYV. The DNA for the CDR3 is TGTGCCAGCAGTTACCGTGGAGGACAGGGGACCTACGAGCAGTACGTC.

This clonotype was seen more than once but under ten times. V is TRBV5-6 and J is TRBJ2-7, with 7 bases lining up with TRBD1. CDR1 and CDR2 from the germline V gene are SGHDT and YYEEEE. The length of the CDR3 is 15 residues. Trimming took 6 bases from V and 2 from J; bases not matched to a gene: 11. The CDR3: CASTFRGLPTYEQYV. DNA of the CDR3: TGTGCCAGCACCTTTAGGGGGCTCCCTACCTACGAGCAGTACGTC.

The sample holds a few counts of this clonotype. J is TRBJ2-1 and V is TRBV15, with D unresolved. The CDR3 is 11 amino acids. V lost 1 base, J lost 9 bases, and 4 bases lay in between. CDR1 and CDR2 (germline): LNHNV, YYDKDF (reference sequence). In DNA form, the CDR3 reads TGTGCCACCAGCAGAGTTGGTGAGCAGTTCTTC. The encoded protein is CATSRVGEQFF.

This clonotype was found a few times. The CDR3 coding sequence is TGTGCCATCAGAGGGGCAGGGGGCAGGGATGAGCAGTTCTTC. It codes for CAIRGAGGRDEQFF. The chain joins TRBV10-3 to TRBJ2-1, with 8 nucleotides matching TRBD1. Per the germline V gene, CDR1 is ENHRY and CDR2 is SYGVKD. This CDR3 is built from 14 residues. Trimming removed 6 bases from V and 8 bases from J; junction bases left unmatched: 9.

The chain is built from TRBV18 and TRBJ2-7; D remains unclear. Trimming took off 5 bases at V and 5 bases at J, with 22 bases between the two ends. This CDR3 has 16 residues. Germline V gene lookup returns CDR1 KGHSH and CDR2 LQKENI. The CDR3 DNA sequence: TGTGCCAGCTCATCGGAAGGTTCTCAACCCCAAAACGAGCAGTACTTC. Amino acid sequence: CASSSEGSQPQNEQYF. Full variable domain (rest looked up from reference TRBV18 and TRBJ2-7): NAGVMQNPRHLVRRRGQEARLRCSPMKGHSHVYWYRQLPEEGLKFMVYLQKENIIDESGMPKERFSAEFPKEGPSILRIQQVVRGDSAAYFCASSSEGSQPQNEQYFGPGTRLTVT.

This clonotype was seen ten or more times. CDR3 sequence (DNA): TGCAGTGCCTTGGACTGGGATGAATCACCCCTCCACTTT. Translated, it gives CSALDWDESPLHF. The rearrangement links TRBV20-1 to TRBJ1-6, with D uncertain. The CDR3 runs 13 residues. Trimming stripped 6 bases from V and 10 bases from J, with 16 bases between. The germline gives CDR1 DFQATT, CDR2 SNEGSKA (reference sequence).

This clonotype was counted many times. The J gene is TRBJ2-3, the V gene TRBV7-3; the match to TRBD1 covers 11 bases. J gave up 5 bases and V 5 bases, and 6 bases lay outside the gene matches. This CDR3 spans 15 amino acids. Germline lookup yields CDR1 SGHTA and CDR2 FQGTGA. The CDR3 loop reads CASSRTGGAGDTQYF. The CDR3 DNA reads as TGTGCCAGCAGCCGGACAGGGGGCGCCGGAGATACGCAGTATTTT.

This clonotype was recorded a few times. The rearrangement joins TRBV18 to TRBJ1-5; D perhaps matches TRBD1 (5 bases). The CDR3 is 13 amino acids. V was shortened by 5 bases and J by 4 bases, with 9 bases between the two germline ends. Looked up from germline, CDR1 is KGHSH and CDR2 is LQKENI. For the CDR3, the DNA is TGTGCCAGCTCAGGCGACAGAAATCAGCCCCAGCATTTT. This codes for CASSGDRNQPQHF.

The table lists this clonotype with a few counts. The CDR3 reads CSAASGVPYQGYTF. CDR3 DNA sequence: TGCAGTGCTGCTTCTGGGGTTCCCTATCAAGGCTACACCTTC. V usage is TRBV20-1 and J usage is TRBJ1-2; D is undetermined. Germline-derived CDR1 and CDR2 are DFQATT and SNEGSKA (reference sequence). The V end was cut by 5 bases, the J end by 8 bases, with 21 bases between. The CDR3 sequence is 14 residues long.

This clonotype was counted between two and nine times. The rearrangement joins TRBV28 to TRBJ2-1, with TRBD2 identical over 8 bases. CDR1 is MDHEN and CDR2 is SYDVKM in the germline V gene. The CDR3 loop spans 12 amino acids. V was pared by 6 bases and J by 11 bases, with 6 bases of the junction left unmatched. The CDR3 coding sequence is TGTGCCAGCAGACCTGGGACTAGGAAGCAGTTCTTC. Protein: CASRPGTRKQFF.

This clonotype was picked up many times. The rearrangement uses TRBV6-2 or TRBV6-3 and TRBJ1-5, with 9 positions matching TRBD1. This CDR3 spans 17 amino acids. Germline values: CDR1 MNHEY, CDR2 SVGEGT. The trim removed 0 bases at V and 6 bases at J, leaving 9 bases unmatched. As DNA, the CDR3 is TGTGCCAGCAGTTACTCATCAGGACAGGGGATCGGTCAGCCCCAGCATTTT. Translating it yields CASSYSSGQGIGQPQHF.

V gene TRBV15 combines with J gene TRBJ2-5, with a tentative D call TRBD1 (6 bases). The CDR3 is 15 residues long. V gave up 1 base and J gave up 4 bases, with 13 bases separating them. Germline CDR1 and CDR2: LNHNV and YYDKDF (reference sequence). Written as DNA, the CDR3 is TGTGCCACCAGCAGAGTCGGGCAGGGGTCAGAGACCCAGTACTTC. Protein sequence: CATSRVGQGSETQYF.

This clonotype was recorded many times. This chain uses TRBV5-4 with TRBJ2-7; TRBD2 matches at 14 bases. V lost 4 bases, J lost 1 base, and 10 bases stayed unmatched. Germline V gene sequence: CDR1 SGHNT, CDR2 YYREEE (reference sequence). This CDR3 has 18 residues. The CDR3 spells CASSRLAGGTSGSYEQYF. CDR3 nucleotides: TGTGCCAGCAGCCGACTAGCGGGGGGGACTAGCGGATCCTACGAGCAGTACTTC.

V gene TRBV5-3 combines with J gene TRBJ1-1; D is unresolved. TRBV5-3 is flagged as an ORF with uncertain function. Trimming removed 5 bases from V and 11 bases from J, with 7 bases in between. The CDR3 spans 9 residues. The CDR3 DNA is TGTGCCAGAAGTCGCGTGGCTTTCTTT. This translates into CARSRVAFF.

This clonotype was detected ten times or more. The chain combines TRBV12-5 with TRBJ2-3; D is unclear. The V end was cut by 4 bases, the J end by 5 bases, with 16 bases between. The CDR3 loop spans 15 amino acids. Germline V gene data show CDR1 as LGHNT and CDR2 as FRNRAP. CDR3 coding DNA: TGTGCTAGTGGTTCCGGATACAGTGCGAGAGATACGCAGTATTTT. This gives the protein CASGSGYSARDTQYF.

This clonotype was counted between two and nine times. The chain joins TRBV5-1 to TRBJ1-2; no reliable D call. CDR3 length: 16 amino acids. Trimming pared 0 bases from V and 4 bases from J, leaving 16 bases between. Germline assignment: CDR1 SGHRS and CDR2 YFSETQ. The CDR3 here is CASSLDSRVMGYGYTF. CDR3 nucleotide sequence: TGCGCCAGCAGCTTGGATTCTCGGGTGATGGGCTATGGCTACACCTTC.

This clonotype was detected many times. The chain has TRBV7-9 and TRBJ2-7; 13 bases are a match to TRBD2. The germline gives CDR1 SEHNR, CDR2 FQNEAQ (reference sequence). V shed 5 bases, J shed 0 bases, and the junction held 7 bases outside the gene matches. The CDR3 consists of 17 residues. CDR3 amino acids: CASSRPRTSGSSYEQYV. The CDR3 DNA follows: TGTGCCAGCAGCCGGCCCAGGACTAGCGGGAGCTCCTACGAGCAGTACGTC.

This clonotype has ten or more counts. This chain joins TRBV2 and TRBJ2-7; D tentatively reads TRBD1 or TRBD2 (5 bases each). Between the trimmed V and J ends, which lost 5 bases and 3 bases, there was a span of 8 bases. Germline CDR1 SNHLY, CDR2 FYNNEI. This CDR3 comprises 12 residues. The CDR3 is CASSRDGYEQYF. Here the CDR3 DNA reads TGTGCCAGCAGTCGGGACGGCTACGAGCAGTACTTC.

The chain combines TRBV7-2 with TRBJ1-2; no firm D call. V lost 4 bases to trimming and J lost 4 bases, with 19 bases between them. CDR1 SGHTA and CDR2 FQGNSA come from the germline V gene. The CDR3 extends over 16 amino acids. CDR3 nucleotide sequence: TGTGCCAGCAGCTCCCCCCTCGGCAGGATCGTCTATGGCTACACCTTC. The encoded protein is CASSSPLGRIVYGYTF. Variable domain in full (rest from reference TRBV7-2 and TRBJ1-2): GAGVSQSPSNKVTEKGKDVELRCDPISGHTALYWYRQSLGQGLEFLIYFQGNSAPDKSGLPSDRFSAERTGGSVSTLTIQRTQQEDSAVYLCASSSPLGRIVYGYTFGSGTRLTVV.

The chain is built from TRBV7-9 and TRBJ1-3; perhaps TRBD1 as D (6 bases). CDR1 SEHNR and CDR2 FQNEAQ come from the germline V gene (reference sequence). CDR3 length equals 16 residues. Between the trimmed V and J ends, which lost 7 bases and 0 bases, there was a span of 16 bases. The CDR3: CASTPGGTSSGNTIYF. CDR3 DNA: TGTGCCAGCACACCGGGAGGGACAAGCTCTGGAAACACCATATATTTT.

This clonotype was observed many times. At one end, the junction sequence differs from germline, possibly due to a read error. The V and J genes are TRBV7-2 and TRBJ2-1; D may be TRBD2 (5 bases). The V gene's germline CDR1 is SGHTA and CDR2 FQGNSA. The CDR3 is 13 amino acids. CDR3 protein: CASSLARTGNEVF. Here the CDR3 DNA reads TGTGCCAGCAGCTTAGCTAGAACGGGGAACGAGGTCTTC.

This clonotype was found a few times. The chain is built from TRBV24-1 and TRBJ2-3, with D perhaps being TRBD1 or TRBD2 (5 bases each). The CDR3 sequence is 16 residues long. Germline loops: CDR1 KGHDR, CDR2 SFDVKD. Deletions cut 5 bases from V and 1 base from J, with 15 bases between. CDR3 sequence: CATSGGSVRGTDTQYF. CDR3 coding DNA: TGTGCCACCAGTGGGGGGTCCGTGCGAGGCACAGATACGCAGTATTTT.

This chain links TRBV3-1 with TRBJ2-2; D is uncertain. The V end lost 5 bases, the J end lost 6 bases, and 10 bases lay between the germline ends. CDR1 LGHDT and CDR2 YNNKEL come from the germline V gene (reference sequence). The CDR3 spans 13 residues. The chain's CDR3 is CASSSARAGELFF. The CDR3, as DNA: TGTGCCAGCAGCTCCGCCCGGGCCGGGGAGCTGTTTTTT.

Ten or more counts support this clonotype. The chain joins TRBV7-9 to TRBJ2-2; D may be TRBD1 (6 bases). Germline assignment: CDR1 SEHNR and CDR2 FQNEAQ (reference sequence). CDR3 size: 15 residues. V was trimmed by 6 bases and J by 3 bases, leaving 14 bases between them. CDR3 nucleotides: TGTGCCAGCAGGCAAACAGGGCATCACACCGGGGAGCTGTTTTTT. It codes for CASRQTGHHTGELFF.